The 6 T cell receptor beta chains listed next were all sequenced from one sample in a study of cytomegalovirus exposure and HLA in healthy donors (dated by TCRdb to 2016 to 2017). Library generation was performed with the immunoSEQ multiplex PCR assay. Not all clones reach the TCRdb copy of this immuneACCESS table, which keeps in-frame sequences only. Checked studies attribute under half of the gap to unresolved V genes and leave the rest unexplained. This sample holds about 130,000 clones; roughly nine tenths were observed only once. The ten largest clones represent around 9% of the sample. Sequencing input: PBMCs. All receptors derive from a woman aged 18-35 years in good health and CMV-seropositive.

The chain couples TRBV11-3 to TRBJ2-2, with a weak D call TRBD2 (7 bases). The CDR3 has 14 amino acids. Germline assignment: CDR1 SGHNT and CDR2 YENEEA. V was cut by 5 bases and J by 4 bases, with 11 bases left in between. CDR3: CASSRGGGTGELFF. The CDR3 DNA reads TGTGCCAGCAGCAGGGGGGGAGGCACCGGGGAGCTGTTTTTT.

The chain combines TRBV5-8 with TRBJ1-4, with 7 bases that match TRBD1. The CDR3 extends over 15 amino acids. The germline CDR1 and CDR2 sequences are SGHTS and YDEGEE. Trimming took 4 bases from V and 3 from J; bases not matched to a gene: 6. The CDR3 region has the DNA TGTGCCAGCAGCAGGGGGCACGGCGCTAATGAAAAACTGTTTTTT. It is translated as CASSRGHGANEKLFF. The full variable domain, completed using reference TRBV5-8 and TRBJ1-4, is EAGVTQSPTHLIKTRGQQATLRCSPISGHTSVYWYQQALGLGLQFLLWYDEGEERNRGNFPPRFSGRQFPNYSSELNVNALELEDSALYLCASSRGHGANEKLFFGSGTQLSVL.

The chain links TRBV28 to TRBJ2-1, with D possibly TRBD2 on 7 matching bases. Germline lookup yields CDR1 MDHEN and CDR2 SYDVKM. This CDR3 has 14 residues. The CDR3 loop reads CAHSGGGRSNEQFF. CDR3 DNA sequence: TGTGCACACTCTGGGGGGGGGCGGAGCAATGAGCAGTTCTTC.

The rearrangement joins TRBV10-3 to TRBJ1-1, with D hard to call. CDR1 and CDR2 from the germline V gene are ENHRY and SYGVKD. With 0 bases removed from V and 0 bases from J, the gap between germline ends came to 17 bases. This CDR3 spans 18 amino acids. The CDR3 loop is CAISESLTETFLNTEAFF. The CDR3 DNA follows: TGTGCCATCAGTGAGTCGTTAACCGAGACATTCCTGAACACTGAAGCTTTCTTT.

This chain links TRBV4-2 with TRBJ2-3, with 10 bases that match TRBD1. Trimming at V came to 4 bases and at J to 0 bases, leaving 13 bases not matched to a gene. Germline V gives CDR1 LGHNA, CDR2 YNFKEQ. The CDR3 is 19 residues long. CDR3 in DNA: TGTGCCAGCAGCCCTAGGGGGACAGGGGACCGGCTCAGCACAGATACGCAGTATTTT. Translation: CASSPRGTGDRLSTDTQYF.

V is TRBV29-1 and J is TRBJ2-7, with 7 bases fitting TRBD2. This CDR3 is 13 amino acids long. V shed 6 bases and J 4 bases; nucleotides not matched to a gene: 9. Germline values: CDR1 SQVTM, CDR2 ANQGSEA. CDR3 protein: CSVRTSNGYEQYF. For the CDR3, the DNA is TGCAGCGTCCGGACTAGTAACGGGTACGAGCAGTACTTC.